One sample yielded the 10 T cell receptor beta chains listed below, sequenced in a study of technical replicates of blood from several donors. Method: immunoSEQ multiplex PCR; TCRdb's copy keeps in-frame clones and lacks some. The sample consists of about 48,000 clones, approximately 90% of them appearing once. The source material was PBMCs. Source of these receptors: a human donor in good health. Some clones in this sample may be carry-over from other donors' samples.

The gene calls are TRBV5-8 and TRBJ2-1; D perhaps matches TRBD2 (6 bases). Germline assignment: CDR1 SGHTS and CDR2 YDEGEE. The CDR3 contains 14 residues. Deletions cut 0 bases from V and 10 bases from J, with 14 bases between. CDR3 bases: TGTGCCAGCAGCTTGGAGGGCGGGATCCTAGAGCAGTTCTTC. Translating it yields CASSLEGGILEQFF.

This chain connects TRBV7-2 to TRBJ1-1; D is possibly TRBD1 (5 bases). Germline V gives CDR1 SGHTA, CDR2 FQGNSA. Trimming removed 3 bases from V and 4 bases from J, with 12 bases in between. The CDR3 sequence is 14 residues long. The CDR3 reads CASSFQGLGTEAFF. CDR3 nucleotides: TGTGCCAGCAGCTTTCAGGGATTGGGCACTGAAGCTTTCTTT.

In its sample, this clone was seen a few times. The chain joins TRBV9 to TRBJ2-5; TRBD1 agrees at 7 bases. This CDR3 spans 15 amino acids. V trimming: 0 bases; J trimming: 5 bases; junction bases outside the gene matches: 7. The germline gives CDR1 SGDLS, CDR2 YYNGEE. In nucleotides, the CDR3 is TGTGCCAGCAGCGTAGCCGGGACAGTGGGGGAGACCCAGTACTTC. It translates to CASSVAGTVGETQYF.

V usage is TRBV11-1 and J usage is TRBJ2-7; 10 bases map to TRBD2. The V gene's germline CDR1 is SGHAT and CDR2 FQDESV (reference sequence). The CDR3 has 15 residues. V shed 3 bases, J shed 4 bases, and the junction held 6 bases outside the gene matches. CDR3 residues: CASSLVAGGLYEQYF. CDR3 nucleotides: TGTGCCAGCAGCTTGGTAGCGGGGGGCCTGTACGAGCAGTACTTC.

J is TRBJ2-1 and V is TRBV5-8; 9 bases line up with TRBD2. CDR3 length: 15 residues. Germline CDR1 and CDR2: SGHTS and YDEGEE. After removal of 4 bases from V and 4 bases from J, the junction contained 6 bases not matched to a gene. The CDR3 protein is CASSQSTSGYNEQFF. The CDR3 bases are TGTGCCAGCAGCCAATCCACTAGCGGGTACAATGAGCAGTTCTTC.

This clone occurred a few times. V and J are TRBV7-2 and TRBJ1-1; D is unresolved. V was trimmed by 4 bases and J by 9 bases, leaving 15 bases between them. Germline V gene data show CDR1 as SGHTA and CDR2 as FQGNSA. The CDR3 runs 13 residues. The CDR3 here is CASSSPRTVKAFF. The CDR3 DNA follows: TGTGCCAGCAGCTCCCCTAGGACTGTGAAAGCTTTCTTT.

The chain has TRBV5-1 and TRBJ2-5; TRBD2 matches 14 bases. The germline V gene has CDR1 SGHRS and CDR2 YFSETQ. The CDR3 has 16 residues. Losses at the gene ends were 0 bases for V and 5 bases for J; bases not matched to a gene: 3. The DNA of the CDR3 is TGCGCCAGCAGCTTGGGGACTAGCGGGGGGTTCGAGACCCAGTACTTC. Residues: CASSLGTSGGFETQYF.

The chain employs TRBV20-1 and TRBJ1-3; unclear D gene. Trimming stripped 0 bases from V and 6 bases from J, with 3 bases between. The CDR3 length is 11 residues. Per the germline V gene, CDR1 is DFQATT and CDR2 is SNEGSKA (reference sequence). Here the CDR3 reads CSARDQNTIYF. Here the CDR3 DNA reads TGCAGTGCTAGAGATCAAAACACCATATATTTT.

This sequence joins TRBV7-3 and TRBJ1-4, with 7 bases matching TRBD1. V shed 5 bases, J shed 0 bases, and the junction held 15 bases outside the gene matches. The germline gives CDR1 SGHTA, CDR2 FQGTGA. The CDR3 contains 19 residues. The CDR3: CASSRDVGGYWATNEKLFF. CDR3 DNA sequence: TGTGCCAGCAGCCGAGATGTAGGGGGCTATTGGGCAACTAATGAAAAACTGTTTTTT.

V gene TRBV4-3 combines with J gene TRBJ1-5; D gene uncertain. Trimming removed 2 bases at V and 2 bases at J, with 10 bases between. Germline lookup yields CDR1 LGHNA and CDR2 YSLEER. This CDR3 spans 15 amino acids. The CDR3 here is CASSQSRGGNQPQHF. The CDR3 DNA reads TGCGCCAGCAGCCAATCCCGGGGAGGCAATCAGCCCCAGCATTTT.